The present TCR beta chain was sequenced within a study of blood T cells in healthy people across ages. Broader study findings: The fall in TCR beta diversity per million T cells was roughly linear with age. Compared with aged donors, long-lived donors showed fewer expanded clones, suggesting selection.

This clonotype turned up a few times. Its specificity is unknown. PCR was performed a second time for about 7 to 11 cycles using a sample-barcoded 5' primer and a J-beta primer mix. TCRdb re-called the 5' RACE reads with MiXCR, one entry per CDR3 protein. The table lists some 1.4 million distinct CDR3 sequences, about 43% of them singletons. The donors, aged about 6 to 95, were healthy Caucasians from Russia. Isolating PBMCs gave at least 7 million of these cells per sample. The clonotype comes from a woman aged 18-30 years in good health. The sample comprised blood.

The CDR3: CAISVSNQPQHF. The CDR3 nucleotides read TGTGCCATCAGCGTTAGCAATCAGCCCCAGCATTTT. V gene TRBV10-3 combines with J gene TRBJ1-5; D gene unclear. CDR1 and CDR2 from the germline V gene are ENHRY and SYGVKD. The CDR3 length is 12 residues. The V and J ends lost 6 bases and 0 bases respectively, with 3 bases between them.